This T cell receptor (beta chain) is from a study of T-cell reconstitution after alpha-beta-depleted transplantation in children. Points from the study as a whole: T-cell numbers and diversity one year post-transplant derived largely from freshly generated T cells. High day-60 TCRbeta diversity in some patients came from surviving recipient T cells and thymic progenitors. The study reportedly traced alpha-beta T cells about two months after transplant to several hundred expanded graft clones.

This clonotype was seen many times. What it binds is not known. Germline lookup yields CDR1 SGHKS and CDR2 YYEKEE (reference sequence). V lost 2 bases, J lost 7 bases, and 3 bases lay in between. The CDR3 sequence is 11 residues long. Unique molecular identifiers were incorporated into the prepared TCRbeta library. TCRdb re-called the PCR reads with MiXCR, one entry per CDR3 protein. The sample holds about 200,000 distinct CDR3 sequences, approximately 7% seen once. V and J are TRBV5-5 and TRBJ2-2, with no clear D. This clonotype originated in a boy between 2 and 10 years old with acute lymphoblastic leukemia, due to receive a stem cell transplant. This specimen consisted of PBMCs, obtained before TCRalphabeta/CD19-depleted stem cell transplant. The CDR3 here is CASSFFGELFF. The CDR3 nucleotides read TGTGCCAGCAGCTTTTTCGGGGAGCTGTTTTTT. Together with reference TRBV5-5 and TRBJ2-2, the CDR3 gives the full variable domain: DAGVTQSPTHLIKTRGQQVTLRCSPISGHKSVSWYQQVLGQGPQFIFQYYEKEERGRGNFPDRFSARQFPNYSSELNVNALLLGDSALYLCASSFFGELFFGEGSRLTVL.